Given below is one T cell receptor (beta chain) in context. Measured with immunoSEQ multiplex PCR; TCRdb has only the in-frame clones, and not every one. The repertoire holds over 250,000 clones, with around 86% as singletons. This sample was included in a study of blood T cell repertoires in COVID-19. Whole-study context: T cells, B-cell-depleted T cells, or PBMCs provided the cDNA or gDNA that served as material.

The germline CDR1 and CDR2 sequences are SGHNT and YYREEE (reference sequence). The CDR3 has 13 amino acids. The ends were cut back, 5 bases at V and 4 bases at J, with 11 bases in the middle. The V gene is TRBV5-4, the J gene TRBJ2-3; maybe TRBD1 (6 bases). The receptor was derived from a man aged 45-65 years with acute or convalescent COVID-19. Sequencing input: peripheral blood. CDR3: CASRLTGSDTQYF. CDR3 coding DNA: TGTGCCAGCAGACTGACAGGCTCAGATACGCAGTATTTT.